What follows are 26 T cell receptor beta chains derived from one specimen sequenced in a study of T cell responses to AZD1222 COVID-19 vaccine. Libraries were prepared by immunoSEQ multiplex PCR; TCRdb keeps only in-frame clonotypes and omits some of them. Of 80,000 to 90,000 clones listed, just over 90% were seen once; the top ten hold approximately 5.6%. Sequenced material: peripheral blood, taken on day 0 of AZD1222 vaccination. These receptors all come from an adult in good health.

The chain uses TRBV7-2 and TRBJ2-7; no reliable D call. V dropped 2 bases and J dropped 3 bases, with 14 bases sitting between them. This CDR3 comprises 15 residues. The germline V gene has CDR1 SGHTA and CDR2 FQGNSA. The CDR3 DNA sequence: TGTGCCAGCAGCTTAACGCCCTCTTTGGTCTACGAGCAGTACTTC. This sequence encodes CASSLTPSLVYEQYF.

This chain connects TRBV6-2 or TRBV6-3 to TRBJ2-7; 9 nucleotides agree with TRBD1. The J segment lost 3 bases and the V segment lost 4 bases, leaving 7 bases of the junction unmatched. Germline V gene data show CDR1 as MNHEY and CDR2 as SVGEGT. The CDR3 length is 15 residues. The CDR3 sequence: CASSSRTGVFYEQYF. The DNA of the CDR3 is TGTGCCAGCAGTTCGCGGACAGGGGTATTCTACGAGCAGTACTTC.

The chain uses TRBV3-1 (or the pseudogene TRBV3-2) and TRBJ2-7, with TRBD2 identical over 12 bases. The CDR3 totals 17 residues. The germline V gene has CDR1 LGHDT and CDR2 YNNKEL (reference sequence). V dropped 3 bases and J dropped 1; count of bases not matched to a gene: 7. Here the CDR3 reads CASSQRTSGRNSYEQYF. The CDR3 region has the DNA TGTGCCAGCAGCCAGCGCACTAGCGGGAGGAATTCCTACGAGCAGTACTTC.

The chain uses TRBV5-1 and TRBJ2-7; 7 bases align to TRBD1. The trim removed 5 bases at V and 1 base at J, leaving 9 bases unmatched. Germline CDR1 SGHRS, CDR2 YFSETQ. The CDR3 covers 15 residues. CDR3 coding DNA: TGCGCCAGCAGTTCGCAACAGACAGGGTCCTACGAGCAGTACTTC. It specifies CASSSQQTGSYEQYF.

The V call is TRBV21-1, the J call TRBJ2-1; whether TRBD1, the table's D call, matches the DNA was not checked. TRBV21-1 has pseudogene status. This CDR3 spans 15 amino acids. CDR3 in amino acids: CASSKAGASGNEQFF. CDR3 bases: TGTGCCAGCAGCAAAGCGGGGGCTAGTGGGAATGAGCAGTTCTTC.

The rearrangement uses TRBV6-6 and TRBJ1-5; D is unresolved. V was trimmed by 2 bases and J by 5 bases, leaving 13 bases between them. This CDR3 has 15 amino acids. Germline CDR1 MNHNY, CDR2 SVGAGI (reference sequence). This CDR3 is CASSYGRDFDQPQHF. The CDR3 nucleotides read TGTGCCAGCAGTTACGGGCGGGATTTTGATCAGCCCCAGCATTTT.

The chain couples TRBV2 to TRBJ2-1; D is undetermined. The V gene's germline CDR1 is SNHLY and CDR2 FYNNEI. V was trimmed by 7 bases and J by 5 bases, leaving 6 bases between them. CDR3 length equals 11 residues. The CDR3 DNA follows: TGTGCCAGCATTTATCACAATGAGCAGTTCTTC. Translated: CASIYHNEQFF.

This clone is a singleton in its sample. V is TRBV19 and J is TRBJ1-5; D call uncertain. Germline V gene lookup returns CDR1 LNHDA and CDR2 SQIVND (reference sequence). This CDR3 is 13 amino acids long. The V and J ends lost 7 bases and 5 bases respectively, with 12 bases between them. The CDR3 region has the DNA TGTGCCAGTAAGGACCTCTGGGATCAGCCCCAGCATTTT. Encoded protein: CASKDLWDQPQHF. The full variable domain, with the rest looked up from reference TRBV19 and TRBJ1-5, is DGGITQSPKYLFRKEGQNVTLSCEQNLNHDAMYWYRQDPGQGLRLIYYSQIVNDFQKGDIAEGYSVSREKKESFPLTVTSAQKNPTAFYLCASKDLWDQPQHFGDGTRLSIL.

V is TRBV7-3 and J is TRBJ2-3; the D is unclear. Germline CDR1 is SGHTA and CDR2 is FQGTGA. This CDR3 has 13 residues. Between the trimmed V and J ends, which lost 1 base and 6 bases, there was a span of 8 bases. As DNA, the CDR3 is TGTGCCAGCAGCTTAAAGAATCTGGATACGCAGTATTTT. Encoded protein: CASSLKNLDTQYF. Full variable domain (missing parts from reference TRBV7-3 and TRBJ2-3): GAGVSQTPSNKVTEKGKYVELRCDPISGHTALYWYRQSLGQGPEFLIYFQGTGAADDSGLPNDRFFAVRPEGSVSTLKIQRTERGDSAVYLCASSLKNLDTQYFGPGTRLTVL.

The chain employs TRBV2 and TRBJ1-6, with D hard to call. CDR1 is SNHLY and CDR2 is FYNNEI in the germline V gene. Trimming removed 9 bases at V and 7 bases at J, with 16 bases between. This CDR3 is 14 amino acids long. The CDR3 coding sequence is TGTGCCAGTACCGAGGTCGGAGAAAATTCACCCCTCCACTTT. Amino acid sequence: CASTEVGENSPLHF.

The rearrangement uses TRBV21-1 and TRBJ1-1; TRBD1, the D gene given by the table, was not confirmed from the DNA. TRBV21-1 is a listed pseudogene. The CDR3 has 18 amino acids. CDR3 region: CASSKVGSDRGSGTEAFF. In DNA, the CDR3 is TGTGCCAGCAGCAAAGTTGGCTCGGACAGGGGCTCGGGGACTGAAGCTTTCTTT.

This clone was recorded once. The chain links TRBV5-4 to TRBJ2-7, with TRBD2 identical over 7 bases. V dropped 3 bases and J dropped 1; count of bases not matched to a gene: 10. The germline gives CDR1 SGHNT, CDR2 YYREEE (reference sequence). This CDR3 has 16 residues. CDR3 nucleotides: TGTGCCAGCAGCTCAGGTGGTAGCGGGCCATCCTACGAGCAGTACTTC. Its translation is CASSSGGSGPSYEQYF.

By frequency in the sample, this clone is medium-sized. Other nucleotide sequences in the sample specify the same CDR3. V usage is TRBV11-2 and J usage is TRBJ1-4; 8 bases map to TRBD1. With 0 bases clipped from V and 5 bases from J, the junction kept 2 bases outside the gene matches. Germline V gene sequence: CDR1 SGHAT, CDR2 FQNNGV. This CDR3 has 15 amino acids. The chain's CDR3 is CASSLEAGGNEKLFF. CDR3 bases: TGTGCCAGCAGCTTAGAGGCAGGGGGCAATGAAAAACTGTTTTTT.

V and J are TRBV5-4 and TRBJ2-1; 7 bases are a match to TRBD2. The CDR3 is 17 residues long. The V gene's germline CDR1 is SGHNT and CDR2 YYREEE (reference sequence). Trimming cost V 5 bases and J 0 bases; bases outside gene matches: 11. The CDR3 sequence is CASSSPSGVGSYNEQFF. Here the CDR3 DNA reads TGTGCCAGCAGTTCACCCAGCGGGGTAGGCTCCTACAATGAGCAGTTCTTC.

The chain joins TRBV28 to TRBJ1-3; D gene uncertain. Germline V gives CDR1 MDHEN, CDR2 SYDVKM. The germline V and J ends were trimmed by 4 bases and 4 bases, with 14 bases remaining between them. The CDR3 is made up of 15 amino acids. The CDR3 DNA reads TGTGCCAGCAGTTCAATACCGGGAGGCGGAAACACCATATATTTT. As protein: CASSSIPGGGNTIYF.

This chain connects TRBV6-1 to TRBJ2-3, with 9 bases that match TRBD2. Germline-derived CDR1 and CDR2 are MNHNS and SASEGT. CDR3 length: 15 residues. With 3 bases clipped from V and 8 bases from J, the junction kept 9 bases outside the gene matches. The DNA of the CDR3 is TGTGCCAGCAGTGAGGATAGCGGGAGTTCCGGTACGCAGTATTTT. It yields the protein CASSEDSGSSGTQYF.

The genes are TRBV28 and TRBJ2-7; D is uncertain. V was cut by 2 bases and J by 3 bases, with 8 bases left in between. The germline CDR1 and CDR2 sequences are MDHEN and SYDVKM. The CDR3 consists of 13 residues. CDR3 DNA: TGTGCCAGCAGTTTAAACCCTTACTACGAGCAGTACTTC. This codes for CASSLNPYYEQYF.

The genes are TRBV27 and TRBJ2-7; tentative D call: TRBD2 (7 bases). Germline V CDR1 and CDR2: MNHEY, SMNVEV (reference sequence). The length of the CDR3 is 16 residues. Trimming shortened V by 4 bases and J by 1 base, and 17 bases separated the two germline ends. The CDR3 bases are TGTGCCAGCAGTTACATAGGGGGGGAATTTTCCTACGAGCAGTACTTC. It is translated as CASSYIGGEFSYEQYF.

The chain has TRBV28 and TRBJ1-4; a possible D gene is TRBD1 (6 bases). CDR1 is MDHEN, CDR2 SYDVKM, per germline. The CDR3 contains 15 residues. Deletions cut 10 bases from V and 0 bases from J, with 15 bases between. The CDR3 DNA is TGTGCCACCAAAACAAGACAGGCAACTAATGAAAAACTGTTTTTT. As protein: CATKTRQATNEKLFF.

This chain connects TRBV2 to TRBJ1-1; D might be TRBD1 (6 bases). V dropped 6 bases and J dropped 8 bases, with 16 bases sitting between them. Germline assignment: CDR1 SNHLY and CDR2 FYNNEI. This CDR3 comprises 13 residues. The CDR3 DNA reads TGTGCCAGCAGCGTGAGACAGGCTTCCGAAGCTTTCTTT. Protein product: CASSVRQASEAFF.

The gene calls are TRBV27 and TRBJ2-3; 11 bases are a match to TRBD2. The CDR3 is 15 residues long. Trimming took 5 bases from V and 5 from J; bases not matched to a gene: 6. Germline V CDR1 and CDR2: MNHEY, SMNVEV (reference sequence). CDR3 amino acids: CASSKGLAAGDTQYF. The CDR3 DNA reads TGTGCCAGCAGTAAGGGACTAGCGGCAGGAGATACGCAGTATTTT.

The chain joins TRBV21-1 to TRBJ2-1; no check of the table's D call, TRBD1, against the DNA was made. TRBV21-1 is classified as a pseudogene. The length of the CDR3 is 19 residues. The CDR3 nucleotides read TGTGCCAGCACTGCAACAGGGGACAGGGTAAATCTGAGAAGGGATGAGCAGTTCTTC. Its translation: CASTATGDRVNLRRDEQFF.

The rearrangement links TRBV28 to TRBJ2-7; weak D call: TRBD2 (6 bases). With 5 bases removed from V and 0 bases from J, the gap between germline ends came to 14 bases. Germline values: CDR1 MDHEN, CDR2 SYDVKM. CDR3 length equals 15 residues. The CDR3, as DNA: TGTGCCAGCAGTACCCCCGGAGGGAGCTCCTACGAGCAGTACTTC. It specifies CASSTPGGSSYEQYF.

V is TRBV2 and J is TRBJ1-1, with D maybe TRBD1 (5 bases). The germline gives CDR1 SNHLY, CDR2 FYNNEI. Trimming removed 4 bases at V and 4 bases at J, with 16 bases between. The CDR3 covers 15 residues. Here the CDR3 reads CASSVYPGVGTEAFF. CDR3 in DNA: TGTGCCAGCAGTGTATATCCGGGGGTGGGCACTGAAGCTTTCTTT.

The rearrangement links TRBV27 to TRBJ2-1; 11 nucleotides agree with TRBD1. This CDR3 is 15 amino acids long. Germline trimming cut 9 bases from V and 8 bases from J; bases unmatched to any gene: 12. Per germline, CDR1 MNHEY and CDR2 SMNVEV (reference sequence). CDR3 coding DNA: TGTGCCAGTCGCACGACGGGACAGGGGGTCTATGAGCAGTTCTTC. Encoded protein: CASRTTGQGVYEQFF.

The J gene is TRBJ2-2, the V gene TRBV11-2, with D perhaps matching TRBD2 (6 bases). Deletions cut 11 bases from V and 0 bases from J, with 10 bases between. CDR1 SGHAT and CDR2 FQNNGV come from the germline V gene. The CDR3 totals 13 residues. The CDR3 bases are TGTGCCGGGCGGGGTGCGAACACCGGGGAGCTGTTTTTT. Encoded protein: CAGRGANTGELFF.